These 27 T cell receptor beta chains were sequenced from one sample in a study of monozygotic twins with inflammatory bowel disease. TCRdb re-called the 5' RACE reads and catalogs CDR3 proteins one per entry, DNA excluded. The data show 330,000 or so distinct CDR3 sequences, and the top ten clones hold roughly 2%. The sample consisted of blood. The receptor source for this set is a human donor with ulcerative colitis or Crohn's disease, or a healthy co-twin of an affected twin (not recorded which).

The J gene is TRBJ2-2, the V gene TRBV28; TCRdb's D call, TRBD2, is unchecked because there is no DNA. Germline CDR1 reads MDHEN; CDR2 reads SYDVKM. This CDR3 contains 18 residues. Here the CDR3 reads CASSPRTSGRPHTGELFF.

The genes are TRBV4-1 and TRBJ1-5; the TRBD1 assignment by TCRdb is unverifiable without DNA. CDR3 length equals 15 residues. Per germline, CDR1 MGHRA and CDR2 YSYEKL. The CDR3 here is CASSQAAGMNQPQHF.

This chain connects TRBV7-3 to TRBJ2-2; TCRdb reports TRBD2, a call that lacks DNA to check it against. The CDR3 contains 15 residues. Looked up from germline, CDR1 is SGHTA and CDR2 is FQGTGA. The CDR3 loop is CASSLRLAGRGELFF. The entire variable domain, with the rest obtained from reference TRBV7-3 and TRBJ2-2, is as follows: GAGVSQTPSNKVTEKGKYVELRCDPISGHTALYWYRQSLGQGPEFLIYFQGTGAADDSGLPNDRFFAVRPEGSVSTLKIQRTERGDSAVYLCASSLRLAGRGELFFGEGSRLTVL.

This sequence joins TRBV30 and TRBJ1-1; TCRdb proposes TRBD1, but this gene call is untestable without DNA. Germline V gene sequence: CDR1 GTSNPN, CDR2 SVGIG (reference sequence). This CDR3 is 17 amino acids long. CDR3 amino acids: CAWSPFLRPTGGTEAFF.

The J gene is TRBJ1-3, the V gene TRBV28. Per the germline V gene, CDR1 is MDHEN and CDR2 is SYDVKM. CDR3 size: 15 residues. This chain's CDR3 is CASSHLGTSGNTIYF.

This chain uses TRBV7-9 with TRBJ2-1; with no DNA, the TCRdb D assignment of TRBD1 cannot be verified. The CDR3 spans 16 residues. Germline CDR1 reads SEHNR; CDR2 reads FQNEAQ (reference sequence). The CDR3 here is CASSSPGQDSYNEQFF.

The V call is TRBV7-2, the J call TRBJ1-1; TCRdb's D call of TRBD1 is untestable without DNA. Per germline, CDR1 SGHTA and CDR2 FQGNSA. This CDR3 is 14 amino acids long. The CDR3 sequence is CASSLSGGGTEAFF.

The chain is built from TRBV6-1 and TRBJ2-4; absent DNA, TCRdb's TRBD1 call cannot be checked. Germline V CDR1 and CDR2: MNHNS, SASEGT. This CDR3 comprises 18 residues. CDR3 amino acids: CASSPPGQGALGKNMQYF.

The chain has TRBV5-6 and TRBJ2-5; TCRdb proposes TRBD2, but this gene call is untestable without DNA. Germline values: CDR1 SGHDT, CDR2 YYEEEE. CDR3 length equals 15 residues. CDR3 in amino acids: CASSRRLAGKETQYF. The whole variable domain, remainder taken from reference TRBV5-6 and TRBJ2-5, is DAGVTQSPTHLIKTRGQQVTLRCSPKSGHDTVSWYQQALGQGPQFIFQYYEEEERQRGNFPDRFSGHQFPNYSSELNVNALLLGDSALYLCASSRRLAGKETQYFGPGTRLLVL.

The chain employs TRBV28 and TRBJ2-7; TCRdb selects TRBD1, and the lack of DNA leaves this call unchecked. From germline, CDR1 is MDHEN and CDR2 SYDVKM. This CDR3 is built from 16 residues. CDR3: CASSWRYGGSSYEQYF.

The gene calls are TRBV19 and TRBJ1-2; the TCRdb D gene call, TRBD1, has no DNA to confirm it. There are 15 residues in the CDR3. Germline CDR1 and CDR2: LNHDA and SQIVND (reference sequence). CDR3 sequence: CASSGTQADDYGYTF.

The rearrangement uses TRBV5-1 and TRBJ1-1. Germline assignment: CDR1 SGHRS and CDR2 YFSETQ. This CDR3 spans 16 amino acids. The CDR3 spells CASSLDLPGRSTEAFF.

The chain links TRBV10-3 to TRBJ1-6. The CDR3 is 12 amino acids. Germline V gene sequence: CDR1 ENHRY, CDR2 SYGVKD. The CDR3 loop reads CAISAIRSPLHF.

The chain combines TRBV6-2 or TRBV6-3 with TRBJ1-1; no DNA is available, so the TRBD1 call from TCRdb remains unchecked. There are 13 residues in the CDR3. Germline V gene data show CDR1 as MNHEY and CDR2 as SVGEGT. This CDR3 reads CASRATGRTAAFF.

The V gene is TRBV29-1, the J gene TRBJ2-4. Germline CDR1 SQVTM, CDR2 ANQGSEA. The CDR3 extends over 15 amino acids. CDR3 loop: CSVRIGGIAKNMQYF.

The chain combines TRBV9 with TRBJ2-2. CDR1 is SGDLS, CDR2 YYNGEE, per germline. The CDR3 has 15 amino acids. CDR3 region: CASSGPASNTGELFF.

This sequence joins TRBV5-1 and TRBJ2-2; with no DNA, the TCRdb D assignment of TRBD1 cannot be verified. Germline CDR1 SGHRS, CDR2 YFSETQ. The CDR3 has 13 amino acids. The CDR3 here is CASSAGQSGELFF.

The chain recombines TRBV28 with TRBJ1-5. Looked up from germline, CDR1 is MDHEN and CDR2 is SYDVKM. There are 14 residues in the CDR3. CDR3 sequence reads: CASSLSQVWQPQHF.

CDR3: CASSPHLGRGGQSEQFF. J is TRBJ2-1 and V is TRBV7-7; TCRdb indicates TRBD2, and absent DNA this call remains unverified. Germline-derived CDR1 and CDR2 are SSHAT and FNYEAQ (reference sequence). The CDR3 has 17 residues.

This CDR3 reads CASRKMEGGTEAFF. V gene TRBV6-6 combines with J gene TRBJ1-1; the TCRdb D gene call, TRBD1, has no DNA to confirm it. Germline loops: CDR1 MNHNY, CDR2 SVGAGI (reference sequence). The CDR3 covers 14 residues.

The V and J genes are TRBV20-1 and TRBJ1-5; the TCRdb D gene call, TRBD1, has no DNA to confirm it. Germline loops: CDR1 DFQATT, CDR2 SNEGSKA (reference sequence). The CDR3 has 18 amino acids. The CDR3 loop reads CSAQKPGQGDLWGQPQHF.

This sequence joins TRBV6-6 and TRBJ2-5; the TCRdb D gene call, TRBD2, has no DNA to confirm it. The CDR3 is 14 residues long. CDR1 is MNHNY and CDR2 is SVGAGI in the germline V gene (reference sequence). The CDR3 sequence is CASRRGEGAETQYF.

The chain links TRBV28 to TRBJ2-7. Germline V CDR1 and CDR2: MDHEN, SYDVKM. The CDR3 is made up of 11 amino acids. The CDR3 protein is CASRGKYEQYF.

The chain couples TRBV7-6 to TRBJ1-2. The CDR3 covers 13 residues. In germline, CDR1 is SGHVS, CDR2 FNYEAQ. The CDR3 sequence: CASSREENYGYTF.

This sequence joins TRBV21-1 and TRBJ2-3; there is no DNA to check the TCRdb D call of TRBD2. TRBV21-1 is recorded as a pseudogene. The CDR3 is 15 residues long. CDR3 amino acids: CASILTPSGTDTQYF.

The CDR3: CASSDRTGFAYGYTF. This chain joins TRBV2 and TRBJ1-2; TCRdb calls TRBD1, which cannot be checked without DNA. Germline assignment: CDR1 SNHLY and CDR2 FYNNEI. The CDR3 runs 15 residues.

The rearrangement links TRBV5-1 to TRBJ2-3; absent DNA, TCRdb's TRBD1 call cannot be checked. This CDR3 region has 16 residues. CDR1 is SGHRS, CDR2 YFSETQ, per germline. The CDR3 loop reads CASSPYTGPSTDTQYF.